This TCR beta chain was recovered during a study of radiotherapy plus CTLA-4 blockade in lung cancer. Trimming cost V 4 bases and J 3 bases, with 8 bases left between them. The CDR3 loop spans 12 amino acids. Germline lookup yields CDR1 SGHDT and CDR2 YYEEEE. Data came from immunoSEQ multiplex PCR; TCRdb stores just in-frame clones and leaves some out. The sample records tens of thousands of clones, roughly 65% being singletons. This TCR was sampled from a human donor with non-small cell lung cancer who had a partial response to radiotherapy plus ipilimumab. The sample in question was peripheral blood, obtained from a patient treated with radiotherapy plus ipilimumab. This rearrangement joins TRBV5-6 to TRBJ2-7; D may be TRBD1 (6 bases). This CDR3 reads CASSQGLYEQYF. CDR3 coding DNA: TGTGCCAGCAGCCAGGGGCTCTACGAGCAGTACTTC.